This T cell receptor beta chain was sequenced during a study of blood T cell repertoires in COVID-19. Study-level background: PBMCs, B-cell-depleted T cells, or T cells provided the cDNA or gDNA that made up the material.

This table comes from immunoSEQ multiplex PCR, and its TCRdb copy is limited to in-frame clones, with some not included. The profile shows around 250,000 clones, approximately 82% of them singletons. Sequenced: peripheral blood. This receptor was taken from a man older than 75 with acute or convalescent COVID-19.

This CDR3 is CASSATTSSAYNEQFF. The CDR3 DNA sequence: TGTGCCAGCAGCGCAACGACTAGTTCGGCCTACAATGAGCAGTTCTTC. The chain combines TRBV5-8 with TRBJ2-1, with D possibly TRBD2 on 6 matching bases. The CDR3 has 16 residues. Trimming cost V 4 bases and J 2 bases, with 16 bases left between them. Looked up from germline, CDR1 is SGHTS and CDR2 is YDEGEE.